This entry concerns a single T cell receptor beta chain. This clonotype was observed a handful of times. There is no known antigen for this receptor. Nothing much larger sits one base from this clone, and base qualities are not available. The library was built by means of 5' RACE. Sequencing used an Illumina HiSeq 2000. A universal primer binding site was added through template switching, and the final cDNA carried a unique molecular identifier so that TCR cDNA molecules could be counted accurately. Specific primers in the conserved constant-segment region were used to synthesize first-strand cDNA for TCR alpha and beta chains. To control for contamination, every cDNA library carried two barcodes: a SMART-Mk sample barcode plus Illumina barcodes. Two successive PCR steps introduced TruSeq adapter sequences along with Illumina sample barcodes. TCR alpha and beta cDNA libraries were sequenced on the Illumina HiSeq platform with custom primers. Regarding the original processing steps: MiGEC processed the raw reads to extract unique molecular identifiers, while MiXCR was used to determine the CDR3 positions. Recombination models were inferred per individual with the repgenHMM and IGoR tools using an EM algorithm. The analysis of shared clonotypes was done with the tcR package in R, with sharing normalized by the product of cloneset sizes. To study raw recombination without the effects of thymic and clonal selection, out-of-frame nonproductive sequences were analyzed. TCRdb cleaned the public reads at Q25 with fastp, built clones with MiXCR and kept in-frame beta chains. Duplicate CDR3 protein sequences are folded into a single record with the most common DNA and genes. In this record, the V and J calls reflect TCRdb's handling and not the investigators' own analysis. For this sample there are approximately 220,000 distinct CDR3 sequences; around 6.8% appear just once. More than 1.5% of the sample is held by the ten biggest clonotypes.

The data stem from a study of identical twins (dated by TCRdb to between 2015 and 2016). About the investigation overall: TCR alpha and beta repertoires from monozygotic twins, unrelated adults of various ages and cord blood were deep-sequenced to test whether fetal clonotypes persist. To rule out contamination, replicate twin experiments were performed at different times with different library preparation protocols. What the research found in general, with its limitations: The excess sharing between twins in beta out-of-frame sequences was weaker because fewer shared sequences reduced the signal-to-noise ratio. Abundant cord blood beta clonotypes had fewer insertions, young adult naive repertoires showed a similar but weaker trend, and memory repertoires showed no such trend. Conclusions relied on cross-sectional statistical analysis, since the same donors could not be followed over many years. In monozygotic twins, recombination models systematically underestimated out-of-frame TCR alpha sharing, but the models matched the sharing seen between unrelated individuals. Invariant T cells such as MAIT and iNKT could partly confound zero-insertion analyses, though diverse VJ usage argued against this for most clonotypes. Compared with coincidental sharing between unrelated individuals, out-of-frame TCR alpha sequences shared between twins showed an excess of sequences with low generation probability.

The germline ends are 9 bases apart after V is trimmed by 3 bases and J by 12 bases. Including the terminal cysteine and phenylalanine, the CDR3 comprises 12 residues. Only the CDR3 part of the read is kept: 36 bases, read in frame from the first base. Every donor in the study was a healthy Caucasian. The twin cohort consisted of three pairs of female monozygotic twins, all aged about 18 to 29 years. Miltenyi CD45RO+ enrichment and human naive T-cell isolation kits were used to isolate memory (CD45RO+) and naive T cells from PBMC. This sample also appeared in a second study, on yellow fever vaccine responses in identical twins. Looking at the second paper: According to the authors, the vaccine-induced T cell response in identical twins seemed to be partly convergent and partly specific to each individual. In identical twins, the study followed T cell clones that responded to the vaccine with precision.

The receptor was derived from a woman aged 18-29 years in good health. The sample comprised memory (CD45RO+) T cells sorted from blood. Per the publication, the cell subset or site label means: CD45RO+ enriched T cells. The rearranged chain carries TRBV12-3 or TRBV12-4 and TRBJ1-6; the D gene is possibly TRBD1, with 6 bases matching. The CDR3 region: CASSFAGEPLHF. The DNA sequence is given as TGTGCCAGCAGTTTCGCAGGGGAACCCCTCCACTTT.